This T cell receptor beta chain appears in the sequencing data of a study of human T cells and chemical hapten exposure. General study points: Having alopecia, the donors may differ immunologically from healthy people. PT1 expanded TCR numbers rose with patch test score.

TCRdb re-derived calls from the RACE reads in MiXCR, one entry per CDR3 protein. The data hold about 57,000 distinct CDR3 sequences, with 9.3% observed a single time. In the case of this clonotype: Its antigen is unknown.

The CDR3 totals 14 residues. Germline V gives CDR1 MNHEY, CDR2 SVGAGI. V gave up 1 base and J gave up 7 bases; unmatched junction bases: 6. Specified time point: patch test 1, 2 weeks after DPC sensitization. As for treatment: therapeutic diphenylcyclopropenone sensitization with weekly scalp DPC. Someone pulled total RNA out of unfractionated whole blood. The sequence derives from a woman aged 40-49 years with alopecia areata. Some clones in this sample may be carry-over from other donors' samples. V and J are TRBV6-5 and TRBJ2-7; 8 nucleotides align to TRBD1. Sequenced here: whole blood, sampled in connection with sensitization to the hapten diphenylcyclopropenone (DPC). As DNA, the CDR3 is TGTGCCAGCAGTTACTTCCAGGGGGCGGTGGAGCAGTACTTC. It yields the protein CASSYFQGAVEQYF.